A single sample is the source of the 6 T cell receptor beta chains below, sequenced in a study of CD8+ T cells in alopecia areata. Following extraction, RNA underwent reverse transcription to cDNA, which served as the sequencing template. Sequencing used immunoSEQ multiplex PCR; TCRdb keeps in-frame clones, though not all of them. The repertoire consists of around 70,000 clones, with approximately 30% occurring once and the leading ten covering approximately 15%. The treatment is: oral pan-JAK inhibitor, 5-10 mg twice daily. The starting material was CD8+ T cells sorted from blood, obtained at week 4, from a patient treated with tofacitinib. The receptors here all came from a human donor with alopecia areata.

The CDR3 region is CASRLRDLGETQYF. The CDR3 DNA reads TGTGCCAGCAGACTTCGGGACCTAGGAGAGACCCAGTACTTC. The J gene is TRBJ2-5, the V gene TRBV27, with D perhaps being TRBD1 or TRBD2 (5 bases each). Germline V CDR1 and CDR2: MNHEY, SMNVEV (reference sequence). The CDR3 runs to 14 residues. V was pared by 6 bases and J by 4 bases, with 15 bases between.

The gene calls are TRBV29-1 and TRBJ1-1; D remains unclear. The CDR3 sequence is 12 residues long. Germline V gene data show CDR1 as SQVTM and CDR2 as ANQGSEA. The V end was cut by 6 bases, the J end by 7 bases, with 15 bases between. CDR3 amino acids: CSVLVGAGEAFF. The CDR3 DNA is TGCAGCGTCCTGGTGGGCGCGGGTGAAGCTTTCTTT.

This clone was picked up a small number of times. The chain joins TRBV27 to TRBJ2-6; maybe TRBD2 (6 bases). Germline assignment: CDR1 MNHEY and CDR2 SMNVEV (reference sequence). Deletions cut 5 bases from V and 3 bases from J, with 11 bases between. CDR3 length: 15 residues. The CDR3 here is CASSGGTGGANVLTF. The CDR3 coding sequence is TGTGCCAGCAGTGGTGGGACTGGTGGGGCCAACGTCCTGACTTTC.

The rearrangement joins TRBV6-1 to TRBJ1-2; D not resolved. In germline, CDR1 is MNHNS, CDR2 SASEGT. The CDR3 covers 14 residues. Deletions cut 3 bases from V and 0 bases from J, with 8 bases between. CDR3: CASSDFRANYGYTF. CDR3 bases: TGTGCCAGCAGTGATTTCCGAGCTAACTATGGCTACACCTTC.

This clone occurred a few times. V usage is TRBV7-2 and J usage is TRBJ2-5, with D perhaps matching TRBD1 (5 bases). Trimming removed 7 bases from V and 2 bases from J, with 14 bases in between. This CDR3 has 14 residues. Germline V gene lookup returns CDR1 SGHTA and CDR2 FQGNSA. The CDR3 spells CASTPGRTQETQYF. The DNA of the CDR3 is TGTGCCAGCACCCCCGGACGGACACAAGAGACCCAGTACTTC. The entire variable domain, with the rest obtained from reference TRBV7-2 and TRBJ2-5, is as follows: GAGVSQSPSNKVTEKGKDVELRCDPISGHTALYWYRQSLGQGLEFLIYFQGNSAPDKSGLPSDRFSAERTGGSVSTLTIQRTQQEDSAVYLCASTPGRTQETQYFGPGTRLLVL.

The chain uses TRBV9 and TRBJ1-3; D is ambiguous. The V and J ends lost 2 bases and 0 bases respectively, with 9 bases between them. The CDR3 is 15 residues long. Germline V lookup: CDR1 SGDLS, CDR2 YYNGEE. For the CDR3, the DNA is TGTGCCAGCAGCGTTAACAGCCTCTCTGGAAACACCATATATTTT. Translating gives CASSVNSLSGNTIYF.